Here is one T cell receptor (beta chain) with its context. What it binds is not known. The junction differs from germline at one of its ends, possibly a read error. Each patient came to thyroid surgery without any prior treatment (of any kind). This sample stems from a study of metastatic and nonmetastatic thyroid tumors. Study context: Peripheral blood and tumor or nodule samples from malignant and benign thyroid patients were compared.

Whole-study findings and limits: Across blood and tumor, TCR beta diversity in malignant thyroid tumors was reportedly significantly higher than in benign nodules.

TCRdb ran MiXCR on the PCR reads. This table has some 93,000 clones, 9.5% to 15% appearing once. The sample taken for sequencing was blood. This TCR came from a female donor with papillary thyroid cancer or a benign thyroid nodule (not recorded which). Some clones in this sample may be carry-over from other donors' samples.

The CDR3 loop reads CASTLGLACHTVTQYF. The CDR3, as DNA: TGTGCCAGCACCTTAGGACTAGCGTGCCACACAGTTACGCAGTATTTT. J is TRBJ2-3 and V is TRBV12-3 or TRBV12-4; 9 bases are shared with TRBD2. This CDR3 region has 16 residues.